This T cell receptor beta chain was recovered during a study of OX40 agonist ivuxolimab in advanced cancers. Note on this clone: Its target is unknown.

Method: immunoSEQ multiplex PCR; TCRdb's copy keeps in-frame clones and lacks some. The sample has more than 55,000 clones, 70% to 90% seen once; the top ten hold 0.7% to 0.95%. Study-wide points: Low clonal expansion, among the lowest seen, marked partial responders at 0.1-3.0 mg/kg.

CDR3 size: 18 residues. Unmatched junction bases numbered 17, after V lost 4 bases and J lost 5 bases. Per the germline V gene, CDR1 is SGHVS and CDR2 is FQNEAQ. With autoimmune disease history or systemic immunosuppression, patients were excluded. This material consisted of CD4+ or CD8+ T cells sorted from blood, taken in a trial of the OX40 agonist ivuxolimab. V usage is TRBV7-8 and J usage is TRBJ2-7, with 10 bases that match TRBD1. The TCR sequence derives from an adult with an advanced solid tumor such as melanoma, head and neck, liver or kidney cancer. CDR3 sequence (DNA): TGTGCCAGCAGCTATACCGGGACAGGGGTCGCAAGTCTCAACGAGCAGTACTTC. Amino acids: CASSYTGTGVASLNEQYF. The entire variable domain, with the rest obtained from reference TRBV7-8 and TRBJ2-7, is as follows: GAGVSQSPRYKVAKRGQDVALRCDPISGHVSLFWYQQALGQGPEFLTYFQNEAQLDKSGLPSDRFFAERPEGSVSTLKIQRTQQEDSAVYLCASSYTGTGVASLNEQYFGPGTRLTVT.